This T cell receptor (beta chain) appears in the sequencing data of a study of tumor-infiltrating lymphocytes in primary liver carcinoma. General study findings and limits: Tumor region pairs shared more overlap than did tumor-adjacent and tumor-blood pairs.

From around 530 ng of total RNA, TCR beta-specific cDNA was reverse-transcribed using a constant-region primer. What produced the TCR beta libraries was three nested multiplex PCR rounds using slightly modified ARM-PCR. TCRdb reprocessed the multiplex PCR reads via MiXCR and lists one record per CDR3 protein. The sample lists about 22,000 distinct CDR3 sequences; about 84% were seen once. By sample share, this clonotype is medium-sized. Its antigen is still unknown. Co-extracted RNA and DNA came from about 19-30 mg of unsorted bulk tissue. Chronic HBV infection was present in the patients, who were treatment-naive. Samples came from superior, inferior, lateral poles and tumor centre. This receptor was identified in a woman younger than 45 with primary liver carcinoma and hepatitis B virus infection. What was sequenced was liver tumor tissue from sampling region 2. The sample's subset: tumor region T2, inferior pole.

CDR3 residues: CASSESDRAQPQHF. The CDR3 DNA reads as TGCGCCAGCAGTGAGTCCGACAGGGCTCAGCCCCAGCATTTT. This chain links TRBV10-2 with TRBJ1-5; 7 bases are shared with TRBD1. The germline CDR1 and CDR2 sequences are WSHSY and SAAADI. The CDR3 consists of 14 residues. V was clipped by 0 bases and J by 6 bases; unmatched bases: 2.